The sequence of this T cell receptor beta chain was determined in a study of cytomegalovirus exposure and HLA in healthy donors. Study-wide results and caveats: Most of the CMV-associated TCR beta chains (in a later analysis) appeared to be HLA-restricted.

V shed 2 bases, J shed 5 bases, and the junction held 3 bases outside the gene matches. The germline gives CDR1 GTSNPN, CDR2 SVGIG (reference sequence). The CDR3 totals 13 residues. With regard to this clone: Its antigen is undetermined.

A multiplex PCR was run with 60 Vbeta primers and 13 Jbeta primers. Measured with immunoSEQ multiplex PCR; TCRdb has only the in-frame clones, and not every one. The sample records about 180,000 clones, more than 65% being singletons. The chain is built from TRBV30 and TRBJ1-5; 7 nucleotides match TRBD1. The sequenced sample was PBMCs. The sequence came from a woman in her twenties or thirties in good health and CMV-seropositive. The CDR3 here is CAWSQGDDQPQHF. The CDR3 nucleotides are TGTGCCTGGAGTCAGGGGGACGATCAGCCCCAGCATTTT. The entire variable domain, with the rest obtained from reference TRBV30 and TRBJ1-5, is as follows: SQTIHQWPATLVQPVGSPLSLECTVEGTSNPNLYWYRQAAGRGLQLLFYSVGIGQISSEVPQNLSASRPQDRQFILSSKKLLLSDSGFYLCAWSQGDDQPQHFGDGTRLSIL.